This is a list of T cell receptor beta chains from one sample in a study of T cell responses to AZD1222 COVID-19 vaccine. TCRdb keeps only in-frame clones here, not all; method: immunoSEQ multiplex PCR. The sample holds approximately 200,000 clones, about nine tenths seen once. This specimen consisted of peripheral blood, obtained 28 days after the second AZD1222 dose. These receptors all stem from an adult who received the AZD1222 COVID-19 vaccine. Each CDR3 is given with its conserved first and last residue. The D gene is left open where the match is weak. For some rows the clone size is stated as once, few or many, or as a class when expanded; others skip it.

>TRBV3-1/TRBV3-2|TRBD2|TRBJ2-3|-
TGTGCCAGCAGCCAGCTAGCGGGAGCGACAGATACGCAGTATTTT
CASSQLAGATDTQYF
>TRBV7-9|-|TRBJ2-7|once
TGTGCCAGCAGCTCCGCCCCGAACAGGGACGAGCAGTACTTC
CASSSAPNRDEQYF
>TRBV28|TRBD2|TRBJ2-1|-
TGTGCCAGCAGTCTGATAGCGGGATGGTCCTACAATGAGCAGTTCTTC
CASSLIAGWSYNEQFF
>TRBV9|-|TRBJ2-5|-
TGTGCCAGCAGCGTAGCTGGTAGCCGGGGTCAAGAGACCCAGTACTTC
CASSVAGSRGQETQYF
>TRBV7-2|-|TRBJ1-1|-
TGTGCCAGCAGCTTAGCTTTTGGGTTTGAGACTGAAGCTTTCTTT
CASSLAFGFETEAFF
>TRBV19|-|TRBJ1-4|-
TGTGCCAGTAGTGTCAGGGAGGGGGGAGAAAAACTGTTTTTT
CASSVREGGEKLFF
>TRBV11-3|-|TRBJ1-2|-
TGTGCCAGCAGCCAAGCGACAGGAGGGAACTATGGCTACACCTTC
CASSQATGGNYGYTF
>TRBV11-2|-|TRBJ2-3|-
TGTGCCAGCAGCCTACAGGGTTACGGCACAGATACGCAGTATTTT
CASSLQGYGTDTQYF
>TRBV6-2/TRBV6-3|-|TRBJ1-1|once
TGTGCCAGCAGTTATTTGGGTTTGACTGAAGCTTTCTTT
CASSYLGLTEAFF
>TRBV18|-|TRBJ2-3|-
TGTGCCAGCTCACCCGGGGTGGGCACAGATACGCAGTATTTT
CASSPGVGTDTQYF
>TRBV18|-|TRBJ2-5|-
TGTGCCAGCTCACCGGACTGGCGGGAAGGGGTAGTACGGCAAGAGACCCAGTACTTC
CASSPDWREGVVRQETQYF
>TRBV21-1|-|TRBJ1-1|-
TGTGCCAGCAGCAGGGGGACATGGCAAGCTTTCTTT
CASSRGTWQAFF
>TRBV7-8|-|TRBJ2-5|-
TGTGCCAGCAGCCCTCTTGGTTCCCGGGTGGGAGAGACCCAGTACTTC
CASSPLGSRVGETQYF
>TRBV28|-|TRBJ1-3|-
TGTGCCAGCAGTGGCGGAGGAAACACCATATATTTT
CASSGGGNTIYF
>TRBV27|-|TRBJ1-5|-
TGTGCCAGCAGTTTAAACAGGTGGCAGCCCCAGCATTTT
CASSLNRWQPQHF
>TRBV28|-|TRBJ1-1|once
TGTGCCAGCAGTTTTGGAAGGGTCACTGAAGCTTTCTTT
CASSFGRVTEAFF
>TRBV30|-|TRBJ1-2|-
TGTGCCTGGATTCTATCCGGGGGGCTTGGCTACACCTTC
CAWILSGGLGYTF
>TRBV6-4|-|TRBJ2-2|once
TGTGCCAGCAGTGACGTGGCAAACACCGGGGAGCTGTTTTTT
CASSDVANTGELFF
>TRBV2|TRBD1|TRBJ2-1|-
TGTGCCAGCAGTCGACAGGGTCGCTACAATGAGCAGTTCTTC
CASSRQGRYNEQFF
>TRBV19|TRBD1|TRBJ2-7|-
TGTGCCAGTAGTGCCTCCGGGACAGGGGACTACGAGCAGTACTTC
CASSASGTGDYEQYF
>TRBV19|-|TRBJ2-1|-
TGTGCCAGTAGTCACCAACCTCGGACTAATGGGCCGTTGGGTGAGCAGTTCTTC
CASSHQPRTNGPLGEQFF
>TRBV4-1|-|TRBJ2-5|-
TGCGCCAGCAGCCAAGGGATCAGGGTTACTCCAGAGACCCAGTACTTC
CASSQGIRVTPETQYF
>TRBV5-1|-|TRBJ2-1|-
TGCGCCAGCAAGCGTCGAGCTAGGCCCTACAATGAGCAGTTCTTC
CASKRRARPYNEQFF
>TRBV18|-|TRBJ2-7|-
TGTGCCAGCTCACCACTCCTATCCTACGAGCAGTACTTC
CASSPLLSYEQYF
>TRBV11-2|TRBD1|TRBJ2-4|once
TGTGCCAGCAGCTTAGCTCGACAGGGGTCTCTGTACTTC
CASSLARQGSLYF
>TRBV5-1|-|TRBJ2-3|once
TGCGCCAGCAGCTTGGTGCGGCTAGTCCCCACAGATACGCAGTATTTT
CASSLVRLVPTDTQYF
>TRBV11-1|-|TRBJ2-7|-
TGTGCCAGCAGTCGATCTTCTAACAAGGGGGAGCAGTACTTC
CASSRSSNKGEQYF
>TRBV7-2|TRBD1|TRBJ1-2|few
TGTGCCAGCAGCTCCCGGACAGGGGACTATGGCTACACCTTC
CASSSRTGDYGYTF
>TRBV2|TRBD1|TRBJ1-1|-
TGTGCCAGCAACAGGGGGCGGAACACTGAAGCTTTCTTT
CASNRGRNTEAFF
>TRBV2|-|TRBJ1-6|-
TGTGCCAGCAGTGAAGCAGGGTCAGACTCACCCCTCCACTTT
CASSEAGSDSPLHF
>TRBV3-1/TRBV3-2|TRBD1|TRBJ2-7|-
TGTGCCAGCAGCCAAGAGGCAGGGGGCTTCTACGAGCAGTACTTC
CASSQEAGGFYEQYF
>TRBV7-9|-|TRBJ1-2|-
TGTGCCAGCAGCTTAGGACAGAATTACATGACTAACTATGGCTACACCTTC
CASSLGQNYMTNYGYTF
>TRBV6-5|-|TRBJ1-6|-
TGTGCCAGCAGTTACAGCCCTATGGATTCACCCCTCCACTTT
CASSYSPMDSPLHF
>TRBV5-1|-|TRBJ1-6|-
TGCGCCAGCAGCTTGGGGACGGGGAATTCACCCCTCCACTTT
CASSLGTGNSPLHF
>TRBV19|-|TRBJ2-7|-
TGTGCCAGTAGTAACGAGGCCGCCTCTTGGGACGAGCAGTACTTC
CASSNEAASWDEQYF
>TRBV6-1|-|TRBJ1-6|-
TGTGCCAGCAGTGATCCCGAAGGACGACAGAGGGGGAATTCACCCCTCCACTTT
CASSDPEGRQRGNSPLHF
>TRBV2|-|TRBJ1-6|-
TGTGCCAGCAGACCACCTGTCACCGGCAAGAGCTCCTATAATTCACCCCTCCACTTT
CASRPPVTGKSSYNSPLHF
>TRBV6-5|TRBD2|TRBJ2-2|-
TGTGCCAGCAGGGGGACTAGCGGGAGTGTCGGGGAGCTGTTTTTT
CASRGTSGSVGELFF
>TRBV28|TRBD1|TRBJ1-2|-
TGTGCCAGCAGTTCGGACAGGGGTGGATCTAACTATGGCTACACCTTC
CASSSDRGGSNYGYTF
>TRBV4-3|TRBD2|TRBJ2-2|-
TGCGCCAGCAGCCAAGAATCGGGAGGGGACACCGGGGAGCTGTTTTTT
CASSQESGGDTGELFF
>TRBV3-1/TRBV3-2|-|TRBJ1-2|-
TGTGCCAGCAGCCACTATGAGGCAGGGAACTATGGCTACACCTTC
CASSHYEAGNYGYTF
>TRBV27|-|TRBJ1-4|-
TGTGCCAGCAGTTTCACCCGTGGGGCAGCTAATGAAAAACTGTTTTTT
CASSFTRGAANEKLFF
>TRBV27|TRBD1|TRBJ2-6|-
TGTGCCAGCAGTTTAGGGACAGGGGGCTCTGGGGCCAACGTCCTGACTTTC
CASSLGTGGSGANVLTF